Listed below are T cell receptor beta chains from one sample, sequenced in a study of blood T cell repertoires in COVID-19. Data came from immunoSEQ multiplex PCR; TCRdb stores just in-frame clones and leaves some out. The table includes about 120,000 clones, 90% detected once. The sample comprised peripheral blood. The origin of the receptors is a human donor with active COVID-19. The donor label of this sample is uncertain. Each CDR3 is given with its conserved first and last residue. A D gene is named only where the DNA matches it firmly. Clone sizes are given selectively: once, few, many, or a class where the clone is expanded.

TGTGCCAGCAGCCGAACGGGACTAGGAGTCAATGAGCAGTTCTTC	CASSRTGLGVNEQFF	TRBJ2-1	TRBD2	once	TRBV7-8
TGCGCCAGCAGCCAGGACAGTAGCGGGGGGGCTGTTGAGCAGTTCTTC	CASSQDSSGGAVEQFF	TRBJ2-1	TRBD2	NA	TRBV4-3
TGTGCCAGTAGCGCTATACCGGGACAGGGAGGTTTAGATAGCAATCAGCCCCAGCATTTT	CASSAIPGQGGLDSNQPQHF	TRBJ1-5	TRBD1	NA	TRBV19
TGTGCCAGTAGTTTTCAGGGTGGGGATAAACTGTTTTTT	CASSFQGGDKLFF	TRBJ1-4	NA	once	TRBV19
TGCGCCAGCAGCCAGGGGGTGGGGTCTGAGCAGTTCTTC	CASSQGVGSEQFF	TRBJ2-1	TRBD1	NA	TRBV5-1
TGTGCCAGCAGCTTAGTCGGGGGGGCTAATGAGCAGTTCTTC	CASSLVGGANEQFF	TRBJ2-1	TRBD2	NA	TRBV7-9
TGTGCCAGCTCACCCCAGCGGGATAGCAATCAGCCCCAGCATTTT	CASSPQRDSNQPQHF	TRBJ1-5	NA	NA	TRBV18
TGCGCCAGCAGTTACGCCCTAGCGGGGCCCACAGATACGCAGTATTTT	CASSYALAGPTDTQYF	TRBJ2-3	TRBD2	NA	TRBV5-1
TGTGCCAGCAACAATCCAGGACAGGGCTATAATTCACCCCTCCACTTT	CASNNPGQGYNSPLHF	TRBJ1-6	TRBD1	NA	TRBV5-5
TGTGCTAGTGGTTTCAAAGGAGATGATTCACCCCTCCACTTT	CASGFKGDDSPLHF	TRBJ1-6	NA	NA	TRBV12-5
TGTGCCAGCAGCTTACAACCACAGGTAGCCGCTCCGAGCGAGCAGTACTTC	CASSLQPQVAAPSEQYF	TRBJ2-7	NA	NA	TRBV7-2
TGTGCCAGTAGTATAGACAGGGGCTCCTACAATGAGCAGTTCTTC	CASSIDRGSYNEQFF	TRBJ2-1	NA	NA	TRBV19
TGTGCCAGCGGGCGGGGCGGGGGACAATCCTATGGCTACACCTTC	CASGRGGGQSYGYTF	TRBJ1-2	NA	NA	TRBV27
TGTGCCAGCTCACCAAACAGGGTCCAGAACACCGGGGAGCTGTTTTTT	CASSPNRVQNTGELFF	TRBJ2-2	NA	NA	TRBV18
TGTGCCAGCTCACCCGGGGCAGGGGGCGAGAGGTCCTACAATGAGCAGTTCTTC	CASSPGAGGERSYNEQFF	TRBJ2-1	TRBD1	NA	TRBV18
TGTGCCAGCAGTTGGGACAAGACGGGATACGAGCAGTACTTC	CASSWDKTGYEQYF	TRBJ2-7	NA	NA	TRBV27
TGCGCCAGCAGCCAAACACAGGCGACCTCCTACGAGCAGTACTTC	CASSQTQATSYEQYF	TRBJ2-7	NA	once	TRBV4-1
TGCGCCAGCAGCCCATGGACTAGCGGGGGGAGCACAGATACGCAGTATTTT	CASSPWTSGGSTDTQYF	TRBJ2-3	TRBD2	NA	TRBV4-3
TGTGCCAGCAGCTTTGGGCAGGCGTACACCGGGGAGCTGTTTTTT	CASSFGQAYTGELFF	TRBJ2-2	NA	NA	TRBV5-4
TGCGCCAGCAGCCAAGCCCGAACCGGGGAGTTATCGGCTGGGGCCAACGTCCTGACTTTC	CASSQARTGELSAGANVLTF	TRBJ2-6	NA	NA	TRBV4-3
TGTGCCACGGAGGAGTTGTCCTACAATGAGCAGTTCTTC	CATEELSYNEQFF	TRBJ2-1	NA	NA	TRBV13
TGTGCCAGCAGTTTAGGGTACAGCCGTTGGGCCGGGGAGCTGTTTTTT	CASSLGYSRWAGELFF	TRBJ2-2	NA	NA	TRBV27
TGTGCCACCAGCAATCTAGACGGCCTAAATTCACCCCTCCACTTT	CATSNLDGLNSPLHF	TRBJ1-6	NA	NA	TRBV15
TGTGCCAGCTCACTTACTCGGGGGTCCACTGAAGCTTTCTTT	CASSLTRGSTEAFF	TRBJ1-1	NA	NA	TRBV18
TGTGCCAGTGGACTAGATACAGATACGCAGTATTTT	CASGLDTDTQYF	TRBJ2-3	TRBD2	NA	TRBV9
TGTGCCAGCAACCCAGACAGGGCAGCGGTGAATGGCTACACCTTC	CASNPDRAAVNGYTF	TRBJ1-2	TRBD1	NA	TRBV28
TGTGCCAGCAGCTTAACGGGACAGGGGAATTATCAGTACTTC	CASSLTGQGNYQYF	TRBJ2-5	TRBD1	once	TRBV7-9
TGTGCCTGGTTGCGGGGGGCCGGGGAGCTGTTTTTT	CAWLRGAGELFF	TRBJ2-2	TRBD2	NA	TRBV30
TGCGCCAGCAACCCCGGACAGGGGGCTCAGTCTAACTATGGCTACACCTTC	CASNPGQGAQSNYGYTF	TRBJ1-2	TRBD1	NA	TRBV23-1
TGTGCCAGCAATCTGAATGGGGGGTTTTCCTACGAGCAGTACTTC	CASNLNGGFSYEQYF	TRBJ2-7	NA	NA	TRBV5-6
TGCGCCAGCAGCCAAGTCTCTACGGGGGGGCCTCGCTACAATGAGCAGTTCTTC	CASSQVSTGGPRYNEQFF	TRBJ2-1	TRBD2	NA	TRBV4-1
TGTGCCAGCAGCGCCGGGGGACAGGGTGGTCAGCCCCAGCATTTT	CASSAGGQGGQPQHF	TRBJ1-5	TRBD1	NA	TRBV6-6
TGTGCCAGCACTTGGACTAGCGGGGATCACACAGATACGCAGTATTTT	CASTWTSGDHTDTQYF	TRBJ2-3	TRBD2	NA	TRBV9
TGTGCCAGCAGCAACCGGGGCACTGAAGCTTTCTTT	CASSNRGTEAFF	TRBJ1-1	NA	NA	TRBV28
TGTGCCAGCAGCCAAGTGCAGTCCCACACCGGGGAGCTGTTTTTT	CASSQVQSHTGELFF	TRBJ2-2	NA	NA	TRBV14
TGTGCCAGCTCACCACCGGGACAGGGTTACGAGACCCAGTACTTC	CASSPPGQGYETQYF	TRBJ2-5	TRBD1	NA	TRBV18
TGTGCCAGCAGGAGGGAGGCGTCCTACGAGCAGTACTTC	CASRREASYEQYF	TRBJ2-7	NA	NA	TRBV6-5
TGTGCCAGTAGTATAGGGGGACAGGGGAGTTTCGATCAGCCCCAGCATTTT	CASSIGGQGSFDQPQHF	TRBJ1-5	TRBD1	once	TRBV19
TGTGCCAGCAGTCGACAGGGGCGAAACTACGAGCAGTACTTC	CASSRQGRNYEQYF	TRBJ2-7	TRBD1	NA	TRBV6-5
TGCGCCAGCAGCTCGGGACTTGGAGAAACTGAAGCTTTCTTT	CASSSGLGETEAFF	TRBJ1-1	NA	NA	TRBV5-1
TGTGCCAGCAGCTGGACAGCTTTGCAGGCCAACGTCCTGACTTTC	CASSWTALQANVLTF	TRBJ2-6	NA	few	TRBV5-4
TGCGCCAGCAGCTTGCCGTTACAGGGTTTTTTCAATGAGCAGTTCTTC	CASSLPLQGFFNEQFF	TRBJ2-1	NA	NA	TRBV5-1
TGTGCCAGCAGCTTAAATCAGGGGGCGTACAATGAGCAGTTCTTC	CASSLNQGAYNEQFF	TRBJ2-1	TRBD1	NA	TRBV7-3
TGTGCCAGCAGTCAAAGCACAGATACGCAGTATTTT	CASSQSTDTQYF	TRBJ2-3	NA	NA	TRBV27
TGTGCCAGCAGCTTAGCAGGGGACTACGAGCAGTACTTC	CASSLAGDYEQYF	TRBJ2-7	NA	NA	TRBV7-8